This entry features one TCR beta chain sequence. Its antigen is still unknown. The record has no base qualities; no much larger clone is one base away. Healthy controls were roughly 40 blood donors whose buffy coats came from the Finnish Red Cross blood service. All TCR-sequenced material derived from peripheral blood: patient blood samples and healthy donor buffy coats. Peripheral blood mononuclear cells were isolated by Ficoll-Hypaque gradient centrifugation. For the healthy controls, CD4+ cells were obtained from buffy coats by magnetic purification. Genomic DNA was extracted using the Gentra Puregene Cell and Tissue kit, and a Qubit 2.0 fluorometer was used to quantify it. CDR1 SGHTA and CDR2 FQGNSA are derived from the germline V gene. CDR3 length: 15 amino acids, cysteine to phenylalanine. Only the CDR3 DNA stays, 45 bases, in frame from base 1. V is pruned by 5 bases and J by 6 bases, leaving 9 bases of the junction without a gene match.

These data come from a study of STAT5B mutations in CD4+ large granular lymphocyte leukemia (dated by TCRdb to between 2021 and 2024). Background on the whole study: Among healthy controls, the CDR3 'QG' motif was associated with a particular HLA allele. TCRbeta repertoires of CD4+ T-cell large granular lymphocyte leukemia patients were compared with those of healthy blood donors. Flow cytometry on FACSCanto II or FACSVerse showed that the purified fractions were more than 95% pure among lymphocytes. What the authors observed across the whole study: Greater clonality appeared to be present in CD4-sorted patient repertoires than in healthy CD4+ repertoires, and the difference was retained after the putative leukemic clones were removed. Data were not HLA-matched; higher clonality in CD4+ versus CD8+ T-LGLL could reflect the relatively small sample size. The main leukemic clonotypes were found to be private to each patient, although approximately 26% of the main leukemic clonotypes were detected at low frequency in the non-leukemic repertoires of other patients. Enrichment of TRBV06-family usage was observed among the top patient clones (8/27) relative to healthy controls (2/35).

The immunoSEQ assay at survey resolution was used to sequence TCRbeta rearrangements from genomic DNA. Per the source publication's procedure: A lowest detectable productive clonotype frequency of 2.59 x 10-5 was observed in the TCR sequencing data. Analyses included only productive TCRbeta rearrangements, meaning complete and in-frame sequences. Clonality for each sample was calculated as Simpson clonality in the immunoSEQ Analyzer version 3.0. Clones were binned by frequency as very rare, small, medium, large (1-20%) or hyperexpanded (>20%). Generation probabilities were estimated with OLGA 1.2.3, V-gene circos plots were made with VDJtools, specificities were looked up in VDJdb, and CDR3 motifs were identified with GLIPH. The source is immuneACCESS, and TCRdb retained only in-frame sequences with V and J called. Part of the clones is not carried over; for the studies checked, unresolved V genes explain less than half of this, and the remainder is unexplained. The V and J calls and the clone size are those of that table, but D and trimming were determined from the DNA. For this sample the table gives about 33,000 clones, of which around 76% were detected only once. The top ten hold roughly 0.3% of the sample.

This sequence uses TRBV7-2 and TRBJ2-1, with 8 bases matching TRBD2. The clonotype was recovered from a human donor in good health. The specimen sequenced was CD4+ T cells from blood buffy coats. The nucleotide sequence reads as follows: TGTGCCAGCAGCCCCCAGAGCGGGAGCCCCAATGAGCAGTTCTTC. This gives the protein CASSPQSGSPNEQFF.